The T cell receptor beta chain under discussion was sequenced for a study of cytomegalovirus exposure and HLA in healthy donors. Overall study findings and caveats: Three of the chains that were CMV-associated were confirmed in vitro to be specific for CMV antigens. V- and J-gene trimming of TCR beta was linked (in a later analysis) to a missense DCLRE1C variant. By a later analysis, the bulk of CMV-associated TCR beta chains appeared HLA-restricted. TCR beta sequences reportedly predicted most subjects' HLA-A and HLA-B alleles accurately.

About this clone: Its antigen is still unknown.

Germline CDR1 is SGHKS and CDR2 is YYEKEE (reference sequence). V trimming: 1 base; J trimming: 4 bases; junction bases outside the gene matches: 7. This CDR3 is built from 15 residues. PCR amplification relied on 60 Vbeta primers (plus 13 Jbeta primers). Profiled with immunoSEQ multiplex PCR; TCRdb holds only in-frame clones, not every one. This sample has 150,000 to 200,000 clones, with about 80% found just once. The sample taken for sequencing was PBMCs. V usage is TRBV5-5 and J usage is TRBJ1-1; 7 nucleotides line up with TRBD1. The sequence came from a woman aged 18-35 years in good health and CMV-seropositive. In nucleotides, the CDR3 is TGTGCCAGCAGCTTGTATGAGACAGGGTCCACTGAAGCTTTCTTT. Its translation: CASSLYETGSTEAFF.